Listed below are T cell receptor beta chains from one sample, sequenced in a study of cytomegalovirus exposure and HLA in healthy donors. Sequencing used immunoSEQ multiplex PCR; TCRdb keeps in-frame clones, though not all of them. The sample records around 100,000 clones, approximately 70% being singletons. Sequencing was carried out using PBMCs. Every receptor here comes from a man aged 35 to 55 in good health and CMV-seropositive. CDR3s include the opening cysteine and the closing phenylalanine or tryptophan. Fields, in order: J gene, clone size, D gene, V gene, CDR3 protein, CDR3 DNA. A D gene is named only where the DNA matches it firmly. Not every row has a clone size; where given, it reads once, few, many or a size class.

J gene: TRBJ2-1
clone size: few
D gene: .
V gene: TRBV14
CDR3 protein: CASSSDSYNEQFF
CDR3 DNA: TGTGCCAGCAGCTCGGACAGTTACAATGAGCAGTTCTTC

J gene: TRBJ1-2
clone size: .
D gene: .
V gene: TRBV29-1
CDR3 protein: CSVLSTGRTNGYTF
CDR3 DNA: TGCAGCGTCCTCTCGACAGGCCGCACCAATGGCTACACCTTC

J gene: TRBJ2-3
clone size: .
D gene: .
V gene: TRBV4-1
CDR3 protein: CASSQDLSRPDTQYF
CDR3 DNA: TGCGCCAGCAGCCAAGATCTAAGTCGCCCAGATACGCAGTATTTT

J gene: TRBJ1-2
clone size: .
D gene: .
V gene: TRBV7-2
CDR3 protein: CASSLAPGGEDGYTF
CDR3 DNA: TGTGCCAGCAGCTTAGCCCCGGGGGGGGAGGATGGCTACACCTTC

J gene: TRBJ2-7
clone size: .
D gene: .
V gene: TRBV5-6
CDR3 protein: CASSSLAYEQYF
CDR3 DNA: TGTGCCAGCAGCTCCTTAGCCTACGAGCAGTACTTC

J gene: TRBJ2-5
clone size: .
D gene: TRBD2
V gene: TRBV9
CDR3 protein: CASSVDGLAGPVTGTQYF
CDR3 DNA: TGTGCCAGCAGCGTAGACGGACTAGCGGGGCCGGTGACGGGGACCCAGTACTTC

J gene: TRBJ2-5
clone size: .
D gene: TRBD2
V gene: TRBV19
CDR3 protein: CASSRVGLAGTKTQYF
CDR3 DNA: TGTGCCAGTAGTAGGGTAGGACTAGCGGGAACTAAGACCCAGTACTTC

J gene: TRBJ2-2
clone size: once
D gene: TRBD2
V gene: TRBV15
CDR3 protein: CATSRDKLAANTGELFF
CDR3 DNA: TGTGCCACCAGCAGAGATAAACTAGCGGCGAACACCGGGGAGCTGTTTTTT

J gene: TRBJ2-1
clone size: few
D gene: TRBD2
V gene: TRBV28
CDR3 protein: CASSPTLGLGEGSYNEQFF
CDR3 DNA: TGTGCCAGCAGTCCCACCCTGGGGCTGGGGGAGGGGTCCTACAATGAGCAGTTCTTC

J gene: TRBJ1-3
clone size: .
D gene: .
V gene: TRBV28
CDR3 protein: CASSYGSLGGNTIYF
CDR3 DNA: TGTGCCAGCAGCTACGGGAGTCTGGGTGGAAACACCATATATTTT

J gene: TRBJ2-5
clone size: .
D gene: .
V gene: TRBV10-3
CDR3 protein: CAVRWGLGETQYF
CDR3 DNA: TGTGCCGTTCGGTGGGGCCTGGGAGAGACCCAGTACTTC

J gene: TRBJ2-3
clone size: once
D gene: TRBD1
V gene: TRBV30
CDR3 protein: CAWSGGTVGTDTQYF
CDR3 DNA: TGTGCCTGGAGTGGGGGGACAGTAGGGACAGATACGCAGTATTTT

J gene: TRBJ2-1
clone size: .
D gene: .
V gene: TRBV10-2
CDR3 protein: CASRPGGIYNEQFF
CDR3 DNA: TGCGCCAGCAGGCCTGGCGGGATCTACAATGAGCAGTTCTTC

J gene: TRBJ2-1
clone size: few
D gene: .
V gene: TRBV7-6
CDR3 protein: CASSSTGNEQFF
CDR3 DNA: TGTGCCAGCAGCTCGACGGGGAATGAGCAGTTCTTC

J gene: TRBJ2-7
clone size: .
D gene: .
V gene: TRBV7-9
CDR3 protein: CASSPGQTYEQYF
CDR3 DNA: TGTGCCAGCAGCCCAGGACAGACCTACGAGCAGTACTTC

J gene: TRBJ2-5
clone size: .
D gene: .
V gene: TRBV5-1
CDR3 protein: CASSQGQSGKTQYF
CDR3 DNA: TGCGCCAGCAGCCAAGGACAGTCCGGGAAGACCCAGTACTTC

J gene: TRBJ2-7
clone size: once
D gene: TRBD1
V gene: TRBV5-1
CDR3 protein: CASSFQGQGDEQYF
CDR3 DNA: TGCGCCAGCAGCTTTCAGGGGCAGGGGGACGAGCAGTACTTC

J gene: TRBJ2-1
clone size: once
D gene: TRBD2
V gene: TRBV28
CDR3 protein: CASRIAGGSYNEQFF
CDR3 DNA: TGTGCCAGCCGCATAGCGGGGGGGTCCTACAATGAGCAGTTCTTC

J gene: TRBJ2-1
clone size: .
D gene: .
V gene: TRBV5-6
CDR3 protein: CASSLLLVGGYNEQFF
CDR3 DNA: TGTGCCAGCAGCCTCCTCCTGGTAGGAGGCTACAATGAGCAGTTCTTC

J gene: TRBJ1-1
clone size: .
D gene: .
V gene: TRBV7-9
CDR3 protein: CASSTETGMRAEAFF
CDR3 DNA: TGTGCCAGCAGCACGGAGACAGGAATGAGGGCTGAAGCTTTCTTT

J gene: TRBJ2-7
clone size: .
D gene: .
V gene: TRBV11-2
CDR3 protein: CASSPSEVGQYF
CDR3 DNA: TGTGCCAGCAGCCCCTCCGAGGTAGGGCAGTACTTC

J gene: TRBJ2-5
clone size: .
D gene: .
V gene: TRBV5-6
CDR3 protein: CASSLKQVGGETQYF
CDR3 DNA: TGTGCCAGCAGCTTGAAACAGGTCGGTGGAGAGACCCAGTACTTC

J gene: TRBJ2-7
clone size: .
D gene: .
V gene: TRBV5-4
CDR3 protein: CASSLRSSYEQYF
CDR3 DNA: TGTGCCAGCAGCTTGAGGAGCTCCTACGAGCAGTACTTC